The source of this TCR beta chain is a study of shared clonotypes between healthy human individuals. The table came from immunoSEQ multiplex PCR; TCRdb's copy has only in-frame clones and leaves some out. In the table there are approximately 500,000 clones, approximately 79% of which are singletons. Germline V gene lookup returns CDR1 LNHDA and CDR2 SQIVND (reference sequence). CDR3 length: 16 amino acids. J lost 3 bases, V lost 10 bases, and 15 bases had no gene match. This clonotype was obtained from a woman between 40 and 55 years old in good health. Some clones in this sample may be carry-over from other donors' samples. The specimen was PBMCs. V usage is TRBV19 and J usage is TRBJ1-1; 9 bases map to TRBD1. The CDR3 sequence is CATKQTGGKGDTEAFF. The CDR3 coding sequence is TGTGCCACCAAACAAACAGGGGGCAAAGGGGACACTGAAGCTTTCTTT.